The 13 T cell receptor beta chains listed next were all sequenced from one sample in a study of radiotherapy plus CTLA-4 blockade in lung cancer (dated by TCRdb to between 2017 and 2018). Libraries were prepared through the immunoSEQ multiplex PCR assay. This immuneACCESS table, as held by TCRdb, lists in-frame sequences with V and J called but not all clones. Of the missing ones, under half trace to an unresolved V gene in checked studies; the others have no known cause. For this sample there are about 110,000 clones; under 90% appear just once. The top ten clonotypes cover over 2% of the sample. The specimen comprised peripheral blood, sampled from a patient treated with radiotherapy plus ipilimumab. The receptor source for this set is a human donor with non-small cell lung cancer that progressed on radiotherapy plus ipilimumab. Some clones in this sample may be carry-over from other donors' samples.

CDR3 coding DNA: TGTGCCTGGAGCCACGGGACAGGGGGAGGCTTGAACACTGAAGCTTTCTTT. Its translation: CAWSHGTGGGLNTEAFF. The V gene is TRBV30, the J gene TRBJ1-1, with TRBD1 matching over 11 bases. CDR1 and CDR2 (germline): GTSNPN, SVGIG (reference sequence). CDR3 length: 17 amino acids. V gave up 3 bases and J gave up 0 bases; unmatched junction bases: 9.

This clone was observed a few times. V is TRBV6-1 and J is TRBJ1-2; perhaps TRBD1 as D (5 bases). This CDR3 region has 14 residues. V lost 4 bases and J lost 5, with 14 bases in between. Germline values: CDR1 MNHNS, CDR2 SASEGT. CDR3 DNA sequence: TGTGCCAGCAGTGTTACGGACGGGGGATATGGCTACACCTTC. Translating gives CASSVTDGGYGYTF.

The genes are TRBV19 and TRBJ1-5; D ambiguous. Trimming cost V 3 bases and J 0 bases, with 18 bases left between them. Germline V gene sequence: CDR1 LNHDA, CDR2 SQIVND (reference sequence). The CDR3 extends over 18 amino acids. CDR3 in DNA: TGTGCCAGTAGTATCTTTGGTCGAGTATTTTATAGCAATCAGCCCCAGCATTTT. Its protein is CASSIFGRVFYSNQPQHF. Complete variable domain (other parts from reference TRBV19 and TRBJ1-5): DGGITQSPKYLFRKEGQNVTLSCEQNLNHDAMYWYRQDPGQGLRLIYYSQIVNDFQKGDIAEGYSVSREKKESFPLTVTSAQKNPTAFYLCASSIFGRVFYSNQPQHFGDGTRLSIL.

This clone ranks as medium-sized. Other DNA sequences in the same sample also yield this CDR3. The chain has TRBV28 and TRBJ1-2; D unresolved. V lost 2 bases to trimming and J lost 4 bases, with 5 bases between them. The germline V gene has CDR1 MDHEN and CDR2 SYDVKM. This CDR3 has 12 residues. The CDR3 region is CASSLNLYGYTF. Written as DNA, the CDR3 is TGTGCCAGCAGTTTAAACCTCTATGGCTACACCTTC.

This clone was detected only a few times. The chain links TRBV6-1 to TRBJ1-6; tentatively, D is TRBD1 (6 bases). The ends were cut back, 3 bases at V and 7 bases at J, with 13 bases in the middle. The CDR3 totals 15 residues. CDR1 is MNHNS, CDR2 SASEGT, per germline. CDR3 nucleotides: TGTGCCAGCAGTGATGAGGTAGGGGGGAATTCACCCCTCCACTTT. This codes for CASSDEVGGNSPLHF.

The chain links TRBV14 to TRBJ1-2, with D possibly TRBD1 on 5 matching bases. V lost 4 bases to trimming and J lost 11 bases, with 14 bases between them. CDR3 length: 12 residues. The germline V gene has CDR1 SGHDN and CDR2 FVKESK. The CDR3 nucleotides read TGTGCCAGCAGCCCACAGGCCACTCCATACACCTTC. Amino acid sequence: CASSPQATPYTF.

The chain joins TRBV29-1 to TRBJ2-7; D is undetermined. V was trimmed by 4 bases and J by 6 bases, leaving 19 bases between them. This CDR3 has 14 amino acids. Per the germline V gene, CDR1 is SQVTM and CDR2 is ANQGSEA. The chain's CDR3 is CSVVELSPLPEQYF. CDR3 sequence (DNA): TGCAGCGTTGTGGAACTATCCCCTCTCCCCGAGCAGTACTTC.

This clone was seen just once. The chain couples TRBV5-1 to TRBJ2-7; weak D call: TRBD2 (6 bases). Germline CDR1 reads SGHRS; CDR2 reads YFSETQ. The V and J ends lost 4 bases and 5 bases respectively, with 22 bases between them. This CDR3 has 16 amino acids. CDR3 sequence (DNA): TGCGCCAGCAGCCGAAACCCGGGACTCCTGGCCAACGAGCAGTACTTC. As protein: CASSRNPGLLANEQYF.

In its sample, this clone was seen a few times. The J gene is TRBJ1-5, the V gene TRBV28; no reliable D call. The germline V gene has CDR1 MDHEN and CDR2 SYDVKM. This CDR3 is built from 15 residues. Trimming stripped 6 bases from V and 2 bases from J, with 14 bases between. The CDR3 sequence is CASRHRTWGNQPQHF. CDR3 nucleotides: TGTGCCAGCAGACATCGAACGTGGGGCAATCAGCCCCAGCATTTT. Complete variable domain (other parts from reference TRBV28 and TRBJ1-5): DVKVTQSSRYLVKRTGEKVFLECVQDMDHENMFWYRQDPGLGLRLIYFSYDVKMKEKGDIPEGYSVSREKKERFSLILESASTNQTSMYLCASRHRTWGNQPQHFGDGTRLSIL.

The gene calls are TRBV5-1 and TRBJ1-4, with unresolved D. Germline loops: CDR1 SGHRS, CDR2 YFSETQ. The V end was cut by 0 bases, the J end by 6 bases, with 9 bases between. CDR3 length: 14 residues. CDR3: CASSLDPRDEKLFF. The DNA of the CDR3 is TGCGCCAGCAGCTTGGATCCAAGGGATGAAAAACTGTTTTTT.

V and J are TRBV5-6 and TRBJ2-3; possibly TRBD1 or TRBD2 for D (6 bases each). The CDR3 length is 15 residues. V was pared by 0 bases and J by 4 bases, with 12 bases between. Germline lookup yields CDR1 SGHDT and CDR2 YYEEEE. DNA of the CDR3: TGTGCCAGCAGCTTGGTGACAGGAGGGGCAGATACGCAGTATTTT. This translates into CASSLVTGGADTQYF.

Here the CDR3 DNA reads TGTGCCAGCAGCCCAGGGGGGCTCGAGCAGTACTTC. It translates to CASSPGGLEQYF. This chain joins TRBV5-6 and TRBJ2-7, with D tentatively TRBD1 (7 bases). Germline CDR1 and CDR2: SGHDT and YYEEEE. The CDR3 has 12 residues. Between the trimmed V and J ends, which lost 4 bases and 6 bases, there was a span of 11 bases. The whole variable domain, filled in from reference TRBV5-6 and TRBJ2-7, reads DAGVTQSPTHLIKTRGQQVTLRCSPKSGHDTVSWYQQALGQGPQFIFQYYEEEERQRGNFPDRFSGHQFPNYSSELNVNALLLGDSALYLCASSPGGLEQYFGPGTRLTVT.

The rearrangement joins TRBV29-1 to TRBJ1-2, with D possibly being TRBD1 (6 bases). CDR1 SQVTM and CDR2 ANQGSEA come from the germline V gene. The V gene lost 3 bases and the J gene lost 10 bases, with 12 bases spanning the gap. The CDR3 totals 11 residues. DNA for the CDR3: TGCAGCGTTGACACGACAGGCTCCTACACCTTC. It is translated as CSVDTTGSYTF. The entire variable domain, with the rest obtained from reference TRBV29-1 and TRBJ1-2, is as follows: SAVISQKPSRDICQRGTSLTIQCQVDSQVTMMFWYRQQPGQSLTLIATANQGSEATYESGFVIDKFPISRPNLTFSTLTVSNMSPEDSSIYLCSVDTTGSYTFGSGTRLTVV.